This T cell receptor (beta chain) appears in the sequencing data of a study of blood T cell repertoires in COVID-19 (TCRdb year 2020). Some background on the complete study: Samples covering the acute and convalescent phases of COVID-19 were provided by collaborators in the United States, Italy and Spain. The prospective study material was composed of cDNA or gDNA derived from T cells, B-cell-depleted T cells, or PBMCs. Deeply sampled blood TCRbeta repertoires from subjects exposed to, actively infected with, or recovered from COVID-19 were included in the dataset. The repertoires were released in a freely available public database intended as a resource for research on the immune response to SARS-CoV-2. Samples came from the ongoing ImmuneRACE study (first 160 participants) plus 1,254 subjects from 6 global collaborators. A de-identified subject ID, COVID-19 status, age in years and sex were almost always included in the sample metadata. Where available, HLA class I and class II types were taken from metadata supplied by the sample provider and were not determined by assay-based typing. Study-level results and caveats: The quantity of clinical and demographic metadata differed by source and by participant and was supplied without curation.

Participants in the prospective study were enrolled through a virtual design, were aged about 18 to 100 years, and lived in approximately 24 United States geographic areas. Cohort assignment in the prospective study relied on participant-reported clinical history from a screening survey and a study questionnaire. For ImmuneRACE Cohort 3, a participant was defined as recovered based on two consecutive negative NP/OP PCR tests, clearance by a healthcare professional, or resolution of symptoms. In the prospective study, whole blood, serum and a nasopharyngeal or oropharyngeal swab were collected from each participant by mobile phlebotomists. Participants in the prospective study had the option to provide additional blood draws and questionnaires over a 2-month period. Before DNA extraction, prospective study blood samples were shipped either frozen or at room temperature. The immunoSEQ Assay, a bias-controlled multiplex PCR, was used to amplify TCRbeta CDR3 regions from genomic DNA. On the authors' methods: Nucleated cell counts per sample were estimated from amplification of reference gene primers within the assay. To quantify the absolute abundance of each unique TCRbeta CDR3 rearrangement, sequence reads were collapsed and filtered. For each sample, productive Simpson clonality was calculated by taking the square root of Simpson's diversity index across productive rearrangements. This is the immuneACCESS table as TCRdb keeps it, with only in-frame sequences that have V and J called. A part of the clones is gone; compared with another copy, unresolved V genes explain less than half, and the rest is unexplained. The D gene and trimming were derived from the DNA, and the V and J assignments and clone size from that table. This sample has about 400,000 clones in its table, and roughly 89% of those were observed once. The ten largest clones add up to 1.7% of the sample.

A remark on this clone: Its binding antigen is unknown. Base qualities are not recorded, but no much larger clone differs from it by a single base.

V loses 2 bases, J loses 0 bases, and the germline ends lie 4 bases apart. From the cysteine up to the phenylalanine, the CDR3 has a length of 13 residues. Only CDR3 DNA is held: 39 bases, read in frame from base 1. Looking up the germline V gene (reference sequence) yields CDR1 LNHNV and CDR2 YYDKDF. In this chain, TRBV15 is recombined with TRBJ2-5, with no reliable assignment of the D segment. The sequence came from a woman aged 25-40 years who had recovered from COVID-19. Source material: PBMCs or T cells enriched from blood (not recorded which). The CDR3: CATSRQYQETQYF. Read as DNA, the sequence is TGTGCCACCAGCAGACAGTACCAAGAGACCCAGTACTTC.